This is a list of T cell receptor beta chains from one sample in a study of blood T cell repertoires in COVID-19. Some clones are missing from TCRdb's copy, which holds only in-frame ones; the method was immunoSEQ multiplex PCR. The sample has about 300,000 clones; approximately 89% are singletons. Source material: peripheral blood. The receptors stem from a woman between 25 and 40 years old with COVID-19, enrolled during active disease. Both conserved end residues are part of each CDR3. The order of the fields is clone size, V gene, D gene, J gene, CDR3 protein, CDR3 DNA. D genes are given only for firm matches. Only some rows state a clone size, as once, few, many or a class for expanded clones.

many,TRBV3-1/TRBV3-2,TRBD2,TRBJ2-1,CASSPTGLVSNEQFF,TGTGCCAGCAGCCCCACAGGACTAGTATCCAATGAGCAGTTCTTC
few,TRBV18,TRBD1,TRBJ1-1,CASSPGTGGNTEAFF,TGTGCCAGCTCACCAGGGACAGGGGGTAACACTGAAGCTTTCTTT
NA,TRBV5-1,TRBD1,TRBJ2-7,CASRETGGKEQYF,TGCGCCAGCAGGGAAACAGGGGGGAAGGAGCAGTACTTC
NA,TRBV28,TRBD1,TRBJ1-5,CASRTGVSNQPQHF,TGTGCCAGCAGGACAGGGGTAAGTAATCAGCCCCAGCATTTT
NA,TRBV7-2,TRBD1,TRBJ2-5,CASSEWTGMETQYF,TGTGCCAGCAGCGAGTGGACAGGGATGGAGACCCAGTACTTC
NA,TRBV15,NA,TRBJ1-2,CATSPRRRLNYGYTF,TGTGCCACCAGCCCCCGCCGCCGGTTGAACTATGGCTACACCTTC
NA,TRBV7-3,NA,TRBJ2-2,CASSHQQTGLDTGELFF,TGTGCCAGCAGCCACCAACAAACAGGGCTTGACACCGGGGAGCTGTTTTTT
NA,TRBV6-1,NA,TRBJ1-5,CASSEGLAGNQPQHF,TGTGCCAGCAGTGAGGGTCTTGCGGGCAATCAGCCCCAGCATTTT
NA,TRBV5-1,NA,TRBJ1-6,CASSSTGDNSPLHF,TGCGCCAGCAGCTCCACAGGAGATAATTCACCCCTCCACTTT
NA,TRBV6-2/TRBV6-3,TRBD2,TRBJ2-3,CASSISGSTDTQYF,TGTGCCAGCAGCATTAGCGGGAGCACAGATACGCAGTATTTT
few,TRBV5-4,NA,TRBJ1-2,CASSLVGNYGYTF,TGTGCCAGCAGCTTGGTGGGCAACTATGGCTACACCTTC
NA,TRBV3-1/TRBV3-2,NA,TRBJ1-5,CANSRAQGVGPQHF,TGTGCCAACAGCCGGGCACAGGGCGTCGGGCCCCAGCATTTT
NA,TRBV28,TRBD1,TRBJ2-1,CASSWTGGGEQFF,TGTGCCAGCAGCTGGACAGGGGGAGGTGAGCAGTTCTTC
NA,TRBV9,TRBD1,TRBJ1-4,CASSEQGTGGEKLFF,TGTGCCAGCAGCGAACAGGGGACAGGTGGCGAAAAACTGTTTTTT
NA,TRBV4-1,TRBD2,TRBJ2-1,CASSRQTSGGFGSEQFF,TGCGCCAGCAGCCGACAGACTAGCGGGGGGTTTGGGTCGGAGCAGTTCTTC
NA,TRBV7-7,TRBD1,TRBJ1-1,CASSIRRQGPNTEAFF,TGTGCTAGCAGCATCCGGCGACAGGGACCCAACACTGAAGCTTTCTTT
few,TRBV11-1,TRBD1,TRBJ2-7,CASSLKDRGFYEQYF,TGTGCCAGCAGCTTGAAGGACAGGGGATTCTACGAGCAGTACTTC
NA,TRBV27,NA,TRBJ2-3,CATSRGGGRPLTDTQYF,TGTGCCACCTCCCGAGGTGGGGGCCGCCCCCTCACAGATACGCAGTATTTT